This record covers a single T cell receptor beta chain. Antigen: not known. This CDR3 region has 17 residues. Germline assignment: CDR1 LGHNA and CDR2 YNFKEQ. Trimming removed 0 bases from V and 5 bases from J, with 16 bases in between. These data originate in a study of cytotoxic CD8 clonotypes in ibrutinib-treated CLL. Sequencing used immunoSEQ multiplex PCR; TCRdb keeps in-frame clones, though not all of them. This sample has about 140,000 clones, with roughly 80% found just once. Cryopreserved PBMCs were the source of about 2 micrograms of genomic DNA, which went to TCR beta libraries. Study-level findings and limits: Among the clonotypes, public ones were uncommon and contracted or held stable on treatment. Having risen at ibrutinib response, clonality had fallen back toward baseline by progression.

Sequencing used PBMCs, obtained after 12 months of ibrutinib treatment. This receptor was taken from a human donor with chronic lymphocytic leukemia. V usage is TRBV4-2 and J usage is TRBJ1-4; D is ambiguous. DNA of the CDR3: TGTGCCAGCAGCCAAGATCCTCCAACGGGAAAAAATGAAAAACTGTTTTTT. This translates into CASSQDPPTGKNEKLFF.